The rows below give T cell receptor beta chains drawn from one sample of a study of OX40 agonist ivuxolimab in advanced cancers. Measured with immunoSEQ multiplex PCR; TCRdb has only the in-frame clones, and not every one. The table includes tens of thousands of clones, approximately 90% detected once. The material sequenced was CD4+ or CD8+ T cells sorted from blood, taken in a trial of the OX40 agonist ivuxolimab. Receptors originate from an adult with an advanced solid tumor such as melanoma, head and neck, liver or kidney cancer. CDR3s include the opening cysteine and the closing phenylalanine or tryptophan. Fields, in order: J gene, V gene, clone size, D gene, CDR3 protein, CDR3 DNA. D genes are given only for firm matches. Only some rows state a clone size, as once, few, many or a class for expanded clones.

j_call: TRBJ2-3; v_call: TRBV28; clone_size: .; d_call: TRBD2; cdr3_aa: CASSPAGGRTDTQYF; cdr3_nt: TGTGCCAGCAGTCCCGCGGGGGGCCGCACAGATACGCAGTATTTT
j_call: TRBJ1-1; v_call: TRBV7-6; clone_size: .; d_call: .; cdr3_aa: CASSLEGGTEAFF; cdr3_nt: TGTGCCAGCAGCTTAGAGGGGGGCACTGAAGCTTTCTTT
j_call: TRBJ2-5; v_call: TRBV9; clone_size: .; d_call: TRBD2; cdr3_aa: CASSPSGGQETQYF; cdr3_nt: TGTGCCAGCAGCCCCAGCGGGGGACAAGAGACCCAGTACTTC
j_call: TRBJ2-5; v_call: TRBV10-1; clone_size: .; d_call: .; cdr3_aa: CASSQAYETQYF; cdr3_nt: TGCGCCAGCAGTCAAGCCTACGAGACCCAGTACTTC
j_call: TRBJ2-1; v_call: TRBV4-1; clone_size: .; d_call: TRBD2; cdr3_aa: CASSQVSGGRDEQFF; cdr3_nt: TGCGCCAGCAGCCAAGTTAGCGGGGGGCGGGATGAGCAGTTCTTC
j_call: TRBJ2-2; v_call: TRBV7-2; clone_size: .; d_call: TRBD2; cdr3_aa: CASSFGTSGGRVPGELFF; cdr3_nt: TGTGCCAGCAGCTTCGGGACTAGCGGGGGGCGAGTCCCCGGGGAGCTGTTTTTT
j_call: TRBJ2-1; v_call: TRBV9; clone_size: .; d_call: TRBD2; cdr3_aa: CASSSRGGANEQFF; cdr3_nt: TGTGCCAGCAGCAGCCGCGGGGGGGCCAATGAGCAGTTCTTC
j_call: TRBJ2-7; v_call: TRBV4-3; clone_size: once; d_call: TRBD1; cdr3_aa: CASSQEWGQGHYEQYF; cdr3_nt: TGCGCCAGCAGCCAAGAATGGGGACAGGGGCACTACGAGCAGTACTTC
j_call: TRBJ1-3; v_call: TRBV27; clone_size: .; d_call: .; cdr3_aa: CASSLDRSSGNTIYF; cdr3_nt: TGTGCCAGCAGTTTGGACAGAAGCTCTGGAAACACCATATATTTT
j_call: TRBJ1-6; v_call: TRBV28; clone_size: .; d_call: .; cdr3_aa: CASKDRTYSPLHF; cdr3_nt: TGTGCCAGCAAAGACAGGACTTATTCACCCCTCCACTTT
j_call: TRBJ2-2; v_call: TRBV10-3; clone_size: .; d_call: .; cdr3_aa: CAITQEGENTGELFF; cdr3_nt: TGTGCCATCACCCAGGAGGGGGAGAACACCGGGGAGCTGTTTTTT
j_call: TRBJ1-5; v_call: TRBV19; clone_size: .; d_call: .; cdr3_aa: CASSMWDSNQPQHF; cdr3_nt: TGTGCCAGTAGTATGTGGGACAGCAATCAGCCCCAGCATTTT
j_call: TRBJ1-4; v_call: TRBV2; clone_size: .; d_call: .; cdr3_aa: CASVRAATNEKLFF; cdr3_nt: TGTGCCAGCGTGAGAGCTGCAACTAATGAAAAACTGTTTTTT
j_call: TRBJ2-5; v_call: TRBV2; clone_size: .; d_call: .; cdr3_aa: CASSDPARETQYF; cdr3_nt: TGTGCCAGCAGTGATCCCGCGCGGGAGACCCAGTACTTC
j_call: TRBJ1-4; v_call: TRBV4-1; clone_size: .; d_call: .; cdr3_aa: CASSHPMGTAEEKLFF; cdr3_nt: TGCGCCAGCAGCCACCCCATGGGCACGGCGGAAGAAAAACTGTTTTTT
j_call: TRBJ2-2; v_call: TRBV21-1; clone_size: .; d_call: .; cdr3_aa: CASSKVEGLAGGWGTGELFF; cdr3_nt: TGTGCCAGCAGCAAAGTAGAGGGACTAGCGGGGGGCTGGGGCACCGGGGAGCTGTTTTTT
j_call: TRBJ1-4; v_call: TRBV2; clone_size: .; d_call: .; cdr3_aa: CAGSSRIATNEKLFF; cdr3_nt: TGTGCCGGGTCCTCCAGGATTGCAACTAATGAAAAACTGTTTTTT
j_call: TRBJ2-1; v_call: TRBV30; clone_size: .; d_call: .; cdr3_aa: CACKGLDNEQFF; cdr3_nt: TGTGCCTGCAAAGGACTGGACAATGAGCAGTTCTTC